This TCR beta chain was captured in a study of blood T cells in healthy people across ages. This clonotype was recorded a few times. Germline CDR1 and CDR2: SGDLS and YYNGEE. Trimming removed 4 bases at V and 6 bases at J, with 11 bases between. The CDR3 loop spans 13 amino acids. Together with a sample-barcoded 5' primer, a J-beta primer mix was included in a second PCR lasting about 6 to 11 cycles. TCRdb ran MiXCR on the 5' RACE reads and lists one entry per CDR3 protein. The sample carries hundreds of thousands of distinct CDR3 sequences, about 56% recorded once. The clonotype originates from a man in his forties or fifties in good health. The rearrangement joins TRBV9 to TRBJ2-4, with D possibly TRBD1 on 5 matching bases. The sequencing sample was made of blood. The CDR3 reads CASSTSDRNIQYF. DNA for the CDR3: TGTGCCAGCAGCACCTCCGACAGAAACATTCAGTACTTC.